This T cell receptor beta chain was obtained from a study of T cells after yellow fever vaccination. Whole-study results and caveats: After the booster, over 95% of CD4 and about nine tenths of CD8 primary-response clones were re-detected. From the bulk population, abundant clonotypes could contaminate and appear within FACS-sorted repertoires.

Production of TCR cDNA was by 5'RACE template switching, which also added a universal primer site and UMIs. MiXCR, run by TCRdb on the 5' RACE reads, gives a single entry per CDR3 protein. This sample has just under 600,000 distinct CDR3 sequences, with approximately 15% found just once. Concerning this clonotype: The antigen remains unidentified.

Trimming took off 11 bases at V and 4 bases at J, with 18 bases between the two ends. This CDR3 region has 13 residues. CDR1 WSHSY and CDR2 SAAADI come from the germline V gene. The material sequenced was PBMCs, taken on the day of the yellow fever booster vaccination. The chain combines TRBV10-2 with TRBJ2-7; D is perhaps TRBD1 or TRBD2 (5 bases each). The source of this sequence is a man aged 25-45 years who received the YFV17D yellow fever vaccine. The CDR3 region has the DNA TGCGCCTCCACGAGGGGCACCCTTTACGAGCAGTACTTC. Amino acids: CASTRGTLYEQYF.